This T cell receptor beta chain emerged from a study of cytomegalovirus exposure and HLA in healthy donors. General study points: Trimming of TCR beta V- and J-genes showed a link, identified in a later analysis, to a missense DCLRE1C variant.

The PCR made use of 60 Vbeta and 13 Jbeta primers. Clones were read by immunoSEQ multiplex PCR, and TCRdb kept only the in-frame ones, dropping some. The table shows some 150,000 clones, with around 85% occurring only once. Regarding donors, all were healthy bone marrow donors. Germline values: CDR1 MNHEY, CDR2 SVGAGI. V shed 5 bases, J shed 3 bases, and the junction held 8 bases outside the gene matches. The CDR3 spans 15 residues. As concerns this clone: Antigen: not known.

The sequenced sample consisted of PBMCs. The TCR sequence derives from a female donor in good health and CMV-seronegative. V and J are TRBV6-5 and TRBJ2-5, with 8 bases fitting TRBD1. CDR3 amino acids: CASSPPDRDEETQYF. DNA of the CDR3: TGTGCCAGCAGTCCTCCGGACAGGGATGAAGAGACCCAGTACTTC.